This T cell receptor beta chain was captured by sequencing in a study of early T cells in non-severe SARS-CoV-2 infection. Study-wide context: The authors sequenced bulk RNA from unsorted whole blood, leaving chains unpaired.

Germline V lookup: CDR1 DFQATT, CDR2 SNEGSKA (reference sequence). This CDR3 has 14 amino acids. The junction had 1 base not matched to a gene; V was cut back by 4 bases and J by 1 base. Tagging with unique molecular identifiers was applied to individual cDNA molecules. TCRdb independently ran MiXCR on the 5' RACE reads; one entry per CDR3 protein. The repertoire consists of 45,000 to 60,000 distinct CDR3 sequences, with roughly 9% occurring once and the leading ten covering more than 20%. What was sequenced was whole blood. The clonotype originates from an adult who was a healthcare worker with PCR-confirmed SARS-CoV-2 infection or an uninfected control (not recorded which). The chain combines TRBV20-1 with TRBJ2-2, with 9 bases that match TRBD2. DNA for the CDR3: TGCAGTGCTATTAGCGGGGGGAACACCGGGGAGCTGTTTTTT. Translating it yields CSAISGGNTGELFF.